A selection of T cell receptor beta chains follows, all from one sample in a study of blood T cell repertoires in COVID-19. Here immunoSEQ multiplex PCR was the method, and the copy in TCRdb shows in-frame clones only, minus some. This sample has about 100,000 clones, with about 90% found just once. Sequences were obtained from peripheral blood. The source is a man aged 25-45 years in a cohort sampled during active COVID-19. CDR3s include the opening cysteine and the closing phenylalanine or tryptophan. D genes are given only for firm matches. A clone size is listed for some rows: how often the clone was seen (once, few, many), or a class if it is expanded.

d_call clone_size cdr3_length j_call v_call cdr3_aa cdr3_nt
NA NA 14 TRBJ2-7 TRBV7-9 CASSHRGDGNEQYF TGTGCCAGCAGCCACCGGGGAGATGGGAACGAGCAGTACTTC
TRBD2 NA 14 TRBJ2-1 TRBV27 CASSLSAGRGEQFF TGTGCCAGCAGTTTATCAGCGGGGAGGGGCGAGCAGTTCTTC
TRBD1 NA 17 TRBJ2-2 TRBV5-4 CASSFRQGAMNTGELFF TGTGCCAGCAGCTTCCGACAGGGGGCCATGAACACCGGGGAGCTGTTTTTT
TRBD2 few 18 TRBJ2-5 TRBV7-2 CASSLGDLAGGLQETQYF TGTGCCAGCAGTCTAGGGGATCTAGCGGGGGGACTCCAAGAGACCCAGTACTTC
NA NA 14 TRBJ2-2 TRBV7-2 CASTWAANTGELFF TGTGCCAGCACCTGGGCTGCGAACACCGGGGAGCTGTTTTTT
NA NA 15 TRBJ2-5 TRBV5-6 CASSSGLEEQETQYF TGTGCCAGCAGCTCCGGTTTAGAGGAGCAAGAGACCCAGTACTTC
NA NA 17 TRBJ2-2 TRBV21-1 CASSNGGGRKNTGELFF TGTGCCAGCAGCAATGGAGGGGGCAGGAAGAACACCGGGGAGCTGTTTTTT
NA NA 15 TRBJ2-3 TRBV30 CAWSVDSPGTDTQYF TGTGCCTGGAGTGTAGACAGCCCAGGCACAGATACGCAGTATTTT
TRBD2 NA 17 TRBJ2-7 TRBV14 CASSPPMTSGGSYEQYF TGTGCCAGCAGCCCCCCGATGACTAGCGGGGGATCCTACGAGCAGTACTTC
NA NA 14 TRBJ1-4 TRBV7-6 CASSLWDNNEKLFF TGTGCCAGCAGCTTGTGGGACAATAATGAAAAACTGTTTTTT
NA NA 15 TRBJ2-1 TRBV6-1 CASSEQGAPYNEQFF TGTGCCAGCAGTGAACAAGGAGCCCCCTACAATGAGCAGTTCTTC
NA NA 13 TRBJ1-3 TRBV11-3 CASSFGTGSKLYF NA
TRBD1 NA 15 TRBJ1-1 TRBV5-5 CASSSHGQGATEAFF TGTGCCAGCAGCTCTCATGGACAGGGGGCAACTGAAGCTTTCTTT
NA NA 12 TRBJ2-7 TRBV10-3 CAISTTGGEQYF TGTGCCATCAGTACGACAGGTGGCGAGCAGTACTTC
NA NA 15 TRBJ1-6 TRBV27 CASSLREGGYSPLHF TGTGCCAGCAGTTTACGGGAGGGGGGGTATTCACCCCTCCACTTT
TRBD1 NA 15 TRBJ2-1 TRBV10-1 CASSESWTGVNEQFF TGCGCCAGCAGTGAGTCGTGGACAGGGGTAAATGAGCAGTTCTTC
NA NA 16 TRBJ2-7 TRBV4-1 CASSQDPYSGAYEQYF TGCGCCAGCAGCCAAGATCCTTATTCCGGAGCCTACGAGCAGTACTTC
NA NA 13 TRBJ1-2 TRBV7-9 CASRPSGGYGYTF TGTGCCAGCAGACCATCCGGAGGGTATGGCTACACCTTC
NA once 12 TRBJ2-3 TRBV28 CASSQQADTQYF TGTGCCAGCAGCCAACAGGCTGATACGCAGTATTTT
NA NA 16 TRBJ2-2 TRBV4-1 CASSQATDRNTGELFF TGCGCCAGCAGCCAAGCTACCGATAGGAACACCGGGGAGCTGTTTTTT
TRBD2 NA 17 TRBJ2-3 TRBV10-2 CASSEVQRGGFTDTQYF TGCGCCAGCAGTGAGGTACAGCGGGGGGGCTTTACAGATACGCAGTATTTT
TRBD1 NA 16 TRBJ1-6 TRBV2 CASTRDRGSYNSPLHF TGTGCCAGCACCCGGGACAGGGGATCCTATAATTCACCCCTCCACTTT
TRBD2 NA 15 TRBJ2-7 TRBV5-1 CASSTTSGSSYEQYF TGCGCCAGCAGCACGACTAGCGGTAGCTCCTACGAGCAGTACTTC
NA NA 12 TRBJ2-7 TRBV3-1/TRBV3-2 CASSHCTYEQYF TGTGCCAGCAGCCACTGTACCTACGAGCAGTACTTC
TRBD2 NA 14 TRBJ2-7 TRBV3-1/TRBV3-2 CASSLTGLLYEQYF TGTGCCAGCAGTCTCACGGGACTACTCTACGAGCAGTACTTC
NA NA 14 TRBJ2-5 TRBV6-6 CASSYGGFQETQYF TGTGCCAGCAGTTACGGGGGGTTCCAAGAGACCCAGTACTTC
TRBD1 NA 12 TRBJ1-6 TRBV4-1 CASWDRNSPLHF TGCGCCAGCTGGGACAGAAATTCACCCCTCCACTTT
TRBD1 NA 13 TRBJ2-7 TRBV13 CASSLDRAYEQYF TGTGCCAGCAGCTTGGACAGGGCATACGAGCAGTACTTC
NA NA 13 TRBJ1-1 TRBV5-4 CASSLETNTEAFF TGTGCCAGCAGTTTAGAAACGAACACTGAAGCTTTCTTT
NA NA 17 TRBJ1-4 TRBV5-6 CASSQRTRQANNEKLFF TGTGCCAGCAGCCAAAGGACCAGACAGGCCAATAATGAAAAACTGTTTTTT
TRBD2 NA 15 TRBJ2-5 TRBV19 CASSMILAGVETQYF TGTGCCAGTAGTATGATTCTAGCGGGGGTAGAGACCCAGTACTTC
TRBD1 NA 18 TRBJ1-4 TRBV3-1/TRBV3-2 CASSQARGYRGRMEKLFF TGTGCCAGCAGCCAAGCGAGGGGATACAGGGGGCGTATGGAAAAACTGTTTTTT
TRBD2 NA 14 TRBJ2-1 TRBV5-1 CASSSRGDYNEQFF TGCGCCAGCAGCTCGCGGGGGGACTACAATGAGCAGTTCTTC
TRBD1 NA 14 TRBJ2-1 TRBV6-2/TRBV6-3 CASSRDRVSVEQFF TGTGCCAGCAGCCGGGACAGGGTCAGCGTTGAGCAGTTCTTC
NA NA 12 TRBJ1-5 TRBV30 CAWSPGNQPQHF TGTGCCTGGAGTCCGGGTAATCAGCCCCAGCATTTT
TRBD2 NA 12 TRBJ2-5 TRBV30 CASGTSTETQYF TGTGCCTCCGGGACTAGCACCGAGACCCAGTACTTC
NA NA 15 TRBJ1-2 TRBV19 CASSGRDRNDYGYTF TGTGCCAGTAGTGGGAGAGACAGGAACGACTATGGCTACACCTTC
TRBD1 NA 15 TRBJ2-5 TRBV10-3 CAIDSGQGDKETQYF TGTGCCATCGACTCAGGACAGGGTGACAAAGAGACCCAGTACTTC
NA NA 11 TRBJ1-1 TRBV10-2 CASSEQPEAFF TGCGCCAGCAGTGAACAGCCTGAAGCTTTCTTT
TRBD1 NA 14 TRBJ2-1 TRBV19 CASNPGQRYNEQFF TGTGCCAGTAACCCGGGACAGCGATACAATGAGCAGTTCTTC
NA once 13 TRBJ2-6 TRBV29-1 CSVDFYGANVLTF TGCAGCGTTGACTTTTATGGGGCCAACGTCCTGACTTTC
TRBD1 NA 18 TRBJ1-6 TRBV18 CASSPLNRAGQTPSPLHF TGTGCCAGCTCACCACTGAATCGCGCGGGACAGACTCCTTCACCCCTCCACTTT
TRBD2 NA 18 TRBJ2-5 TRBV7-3 CASSLLGLAGNPGETQYF TGTGCCAGCAGCTTACTGGGGCTAGCGGGCAATCCGGGGGAGACCCAGTACTTC
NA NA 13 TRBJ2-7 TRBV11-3 CASSPVHGAEQYF TGTGCCAGCAGCCCGGTTCATGGAGCCGAGCAGTACTTC
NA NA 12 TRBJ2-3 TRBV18 CASSPRGDTQYF TGTGCCAGCTCACCACGAGGAGATACGCAGTATTTT
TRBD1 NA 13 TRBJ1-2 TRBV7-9 CASSFGQEDGYTF TGTGCCAGCAGCTTTGGACAGGAGGATGGCTACACCTTC